These 10 T cell receptor beta chains were all obtained from the same sample, sequenced in a study of patients and donors after allogeneic stem cell transplantation. TCRdb analysed the RT-PCR reads with MiXCR anew, one entry per CDR3 protein. Altogether about 410,000 distinct CDR3 sequences are present, 16% being singletons, with the ten largest covering 7.2%. Sequenced sample: blood, either unsorted or a sorted T cell fraction (not recorded which). These receptors all stem from a human donor who was either an allogeneic HSCT recipient or a stem cell or donor lymphocyte infusion donor (not recorded which). It is not recorded whose cells these are; they may come from a transplant donor.

This rearrangement joins TRBV4-2 to TRBJ1-5; D unresolved. This CDR3 is 14 amino acids long. The ends were cut back, 5 bases at V and 0 bases at J, with 8 bases in the middle. In germline, CDR1 is LGHNA, CDR2 YNFKEQ. The CDR3 nucleotides read TGTGCCAGCAGCGAATCGCGTAGCAATCAGCCCCAGCATTTT. Amino acids: CASSESRSNQPQHF.

The count of this clonotype is one. This chain uses TRBV9 with TRBJ2-2, with TRBD2 as a possible D gene (6 bases). From germline, CDR1 is SGDLS and CDR2 YYNGEE. The V gene lost 10 bases and the J gene lost 2 bases, with 15 bases spanning the gap. The CDR3 is made up of 14 amino acids. CDR3 in amino acids: CAGGTATNTGELFF. CDR3 DNA sequence: TGTGCCGGAGGGACGGCTACTAACACCGGGGAGCTGTTTTTT.

Only a few counts were recorded for this clonotype. This chain connects TRBV7-9 to TRBJ1-5; D not resolved. CDR1 is SEHNR, CDR2 FQNEAQ, per germline (reference sequence). V was pared by 1 base and J by 3 bases, with 7 bases between. The CDR3 sequence is 14 residues long. DNA of the CDR3: TGTGCCAGCAGCTTAGGTAGGAACAATCAGCCCCAGCATTTT. Translated: CASSLGRNNQPQHF.

This clonotype appeared a few times. The rearrangement uses TRBV7-2 and TRBJ2-7; 10 bases map to TRBD1. Germline CDR1 is SGHTA and CDR2 is FQGNSA. The CDR3 consists of 16 residues. The J segment lost 5 bases and the V segment lost 5 bases, leaving 12 bases of the junction unmatched. The CDR3 loop reads CASSEGQGLRVNEQYF. Written as DNA, the CDR3 is TGTGCCAGCAGCGAGGGACAGGGGCTGAGAGTGAACGAGCAGTACTTC.

This clonotype was picked up a small number of times. This chain connects TRBV24-1 to TRBJ1-1, with unresolved D. CDR3 length equals 11 residues. V lost 7 bases to trimming and J lost 6 bases, with 8 bases between them. Germline V gene sequence: CDR1 KGHDR, CDR2 SFDVKD. CDR3 sequence (DNA): TGTGCCACCAGGCTCGGGGCTGAAGCTTTCTTT. Translation gives CATRLGAEAFF.

This chain links TRBV10-3 with TRBJ2-5; 7 positions agree with TRBD1. This CDR3 is built from 17 residues. V dropped 3 bases and J dropped 1; count of bases not matched to a gene: 11. CDR1 and CDR2 from the germline V gene are ENHRY and SYGVKD. Here the CDR3 DNA reads TGTGCCATCAGTGATCACAGGGGCGCCACCGTCCAAGAGACCCAGTACTTC. Amino acid sequence: CAISDHRGATVQETQYF.

This clonotype has ten or more counts. V is TRBV4-1 and J is TRBJ1-2; no clear D gene. Trimming took off 1 base at V and 2 bases at J, with 5 bases between the two ends. This CDR3 has 13 amino acids. Per germline, CDR1 MGHRA and CDR2 YSYEKL. The CDR3 here is CASSQALNYGYTF. The CDR3 coding sequence is TGCGCCAGCAGCCAAGCGTTGAACTATGGCTACACCTTC.

A few counts support this clonotype. The chain couples TRBV11-1 to TRBJ2-1; 16 bases align to TRBD2. Germline CDR1 reads SGHAT; CDR2 reads FQDESV (reference sequence). The CDR3 is made up of 18 amino acids. V dropped 2 bases and J dropped 9; count of bases not matched to a gene: 10. The CDR3 DNA is TGTGCCAGCAGCTTATCCTTGGGACTAGCGGGAGGGCCGACTGAGCAGTTCTTC. Amino acids: CASSLSLGLAGGPTEQFF.

The gene calls are TRBV3-1 and TRBJ2-7; TRBD1 agrees at 8 bases. The CDR3 runs 15 residues. V lost 3 bases, J lost 6 bases, and 10 bases stayed unmatched. Germline V gene sequence: CDR1 LGHDT, CDR2 YNNKEL (reference sequence). The CDR3 sequence: CASSHFPGTGIEQYF. In nucleotides, the CDR3 is TGTGCCAGCAGCCATTTCCCCGGGACAGGTATCGAGCAGTACTTC.

This clonotype was seen many times. This chain links TRBV7-9 with TRBJ1-5; D is undetermined. CDR1 is SEHNR and CDR2 is FQNEAQ in the germline V gene (reference sequence). V lost 1 base, J lost 4 bases, and 11 bases lay in between. The CDR3 length is 15 residues. In nucleotides, the CDR3 is TGTGCCAGCAGCTTAGGAGGAGGAACTAATCAGCCCCAGCATTTT. It yields the protein CASSLGGGTNQPQHF.